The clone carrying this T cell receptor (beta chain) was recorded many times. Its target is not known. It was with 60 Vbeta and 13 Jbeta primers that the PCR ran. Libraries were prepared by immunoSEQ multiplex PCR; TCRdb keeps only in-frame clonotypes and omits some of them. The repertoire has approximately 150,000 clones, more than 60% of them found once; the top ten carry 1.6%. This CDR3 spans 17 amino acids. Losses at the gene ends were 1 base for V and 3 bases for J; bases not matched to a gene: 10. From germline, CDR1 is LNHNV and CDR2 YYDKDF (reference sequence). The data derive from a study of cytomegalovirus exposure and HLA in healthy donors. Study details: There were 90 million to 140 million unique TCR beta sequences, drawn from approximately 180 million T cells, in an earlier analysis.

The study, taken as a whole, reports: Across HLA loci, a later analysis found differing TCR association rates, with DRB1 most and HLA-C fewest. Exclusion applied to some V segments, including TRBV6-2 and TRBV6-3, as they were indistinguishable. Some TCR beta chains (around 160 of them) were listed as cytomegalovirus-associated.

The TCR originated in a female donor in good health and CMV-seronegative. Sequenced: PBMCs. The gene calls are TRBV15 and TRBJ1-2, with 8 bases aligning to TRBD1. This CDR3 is CATSRGLGGTGHYGYTF. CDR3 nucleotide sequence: TGTGCCACCAGCAGAGGACTAGGGGGGACAGGACACTATGGCTACACCTTC.